This TCR beta chain was profiled in a study of beta chain features in type 1 diabetes. In regard to this clone: Its antigen remains unidentified.

Study-wide results and caveats: Because the template was cDNA, high-expressing cells might be over-represented. When VDJ junctions were examined, type 1 diabetes patients showed fewer insertions and more deletions. Moderate but significant shortening of TCRB CDR3s was recorded in all four CD4+ subsets from Type 1 diabetes patients. For patients, the naive, central memory and Treg TCRB repertoires appeared more alike than for healthy donors.

It was one heparinised blood draw, averaging about 116 mL, that each donor gave. CDR3 length equals 12 residues. Germline V CDR1 and CDR2: SQVTM, ANQGSEA. The authors reverse transcribed all of the isolated RNA, so sequencing captured expressed TCRB transcripts. The repertoire was sequenced with immunoSEQ multiplex PCR; TCRdb's copy has only in-frame clones and lacks some. The data contain about 120,000 clones, roughly a sixth of them seen just once; the ten biggest clones take up roughly 2.6%. The specimen was central memory CD4+ T cells from blood. This chain uses TRBV29-1 with TRBJ2-5; tentatively, D is TRBD1 (6 bases). The J call may be in error: the DNA end matches TRBJ2-7 better. The clonotype originates from a young man with type 1 diabetes. This chain's CDR3 is CSVDPVGGEQYF. CDR3 sequence (DNA): TGCAGCGTTGACCCCGTAGGGGGCGAGCAGTACTTC.